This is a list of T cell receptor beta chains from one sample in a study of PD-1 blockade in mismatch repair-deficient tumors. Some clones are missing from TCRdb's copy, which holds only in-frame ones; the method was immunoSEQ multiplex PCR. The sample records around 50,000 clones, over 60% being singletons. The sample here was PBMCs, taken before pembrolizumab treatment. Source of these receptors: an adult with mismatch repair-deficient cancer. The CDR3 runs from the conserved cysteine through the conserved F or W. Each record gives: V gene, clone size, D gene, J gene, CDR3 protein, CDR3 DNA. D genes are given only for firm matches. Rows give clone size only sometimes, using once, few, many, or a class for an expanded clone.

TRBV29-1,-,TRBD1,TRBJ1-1,CSVGQGFPEAFF,TGCAGCGTGGGACAGGGATTCCCTGAAGCTTTCTTT
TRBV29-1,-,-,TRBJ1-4,CSVEQSGEKLFF,TGCAGCGTTGAACAGTCTGGGGAAAAACTGTTTTTT
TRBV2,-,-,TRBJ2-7,CASSETVPRSLYEQYF,TGTGCCAGCAGTGAAACCGTTCCCCGATCACTCTACGAGCAGTACTTC
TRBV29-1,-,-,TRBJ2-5,CSVDRGAEETQYF,TGCAGCGTTGATCGGGGGGCGGAGGAGACCCAGTACTTC
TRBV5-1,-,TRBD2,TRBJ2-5,CASSVGYSGGIQETQYF,TGCGCCAGCAGCGTAGGTTACTCGGGGGGTATCCAAGAGACCCAGTACTTC
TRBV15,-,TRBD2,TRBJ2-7,CATSRAGTTYEQYF,TGTGCCACCAGCAGAGCCGGGACTACCTACGAGCAGTACTTC
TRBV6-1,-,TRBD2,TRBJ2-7,CASSSGTAGHEQYF,TGTGCCAGCAGTAGCGGGACGGCCGGCCACGAGCAGTACTTC
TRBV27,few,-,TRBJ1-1,CASSSKSWRGTEAFF,TGTGCCAGCAGTTCGAAATCATGGAGGGGCACTGAAGCTTTCTTT
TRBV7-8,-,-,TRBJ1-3,CASSSWGDARGNTIYF,TGTGCCAGCAGTTCATGGGGCGATGCCCGAGGAAACACCATATATTTT
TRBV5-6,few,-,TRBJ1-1,CASSLVQRNTEAFF,TGTGCCAGCAGCTTGGTTCAAAGAAACACTGAAGCTTTCTTT
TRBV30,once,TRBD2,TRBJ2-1,CAWTGFTSANNEQFF,TGTGCCTGGACCGGGTTCACTAGCGCCAACAATGAGCAGTTCTTC
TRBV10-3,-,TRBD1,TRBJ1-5,CAISPTGTGGQPQHF,TGTGCCATCAGTCCGACAGGGACAGGAGGGCAGCCCCAGCATTTT
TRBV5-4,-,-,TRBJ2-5,CASRVRELQETQYF,TGTGCCAGCAGGGTGCGGGAACTTCAAGAGACCCAGTACTTC
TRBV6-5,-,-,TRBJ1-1,CASSTGNTEAFF,TGTGCCAGCAGTACAGGGAACACTGAAGCTTTCTTT
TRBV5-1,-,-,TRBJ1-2,CASSLLGNGYTF,TGCGCCAGCAGCTTGTTGGGAAATGGCTACACCTTC
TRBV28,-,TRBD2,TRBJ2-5,CASSPGGSQETQYF,TGTGCCAGCAGCCCGGGGGGGTCCCAAGAGACCCAGTACTTC
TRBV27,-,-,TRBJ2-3,CASSGETDTQYF,TGTGCCAGCAGTGGAGAGACAGATACGCAGTATTTT
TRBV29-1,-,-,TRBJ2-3,CSVRGTVGHTDTQYF,TGCAGCGTGAGGGGGACGGTAGGGCATACAGATACGCAGTATTTT
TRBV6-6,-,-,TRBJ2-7,CASKTSDAYEQYF,TGTGCCAGTAAAACTTCGGACGCCTACGAGCAGTACTTC
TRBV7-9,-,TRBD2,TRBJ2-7,CASSPAGGPGYEQYF,TGTGCCAGCAGCCCGGCGGGAGGGCCGGGCTACGAGCAGTACTTC
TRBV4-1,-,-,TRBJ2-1,CASSSSGGDYNEQFF,TGCGCCAGCAGCTCCAGCGGAGGGGATTACAATGAGCAGTTCTTC
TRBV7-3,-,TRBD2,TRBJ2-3,CASSFTSGSTDTQYF,TGTGCCAGCAGTTTTACTAGCGGGAGCACAGATACGCAGTATTTT
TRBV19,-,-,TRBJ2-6,CASTSGANVLTF,TGTGCCAGTACGTCCGGGGCCAACGTCCTGACTTTC
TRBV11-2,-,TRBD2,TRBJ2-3,CASSLGAGGAGGTDTQYF,TGTGCCAGCAGCTTGGGGGCCGGCGGAGCGGGGGGCACAGATACGCAGTATTTT
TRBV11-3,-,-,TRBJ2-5,CASSFGLSALQETQYF,TGTGCCAGCAGCTTTGGCCTTAGCGCGCTTCAAGAGACCCAGTACTTC
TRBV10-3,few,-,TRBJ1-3,CAIRGGEENTIYF,TGTGCCATCAGAGGGGGTGAGGAGAACACCATATATTTT
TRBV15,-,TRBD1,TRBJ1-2,CATSREGTVYTF,TGTGCCACCAGCAGAGAAGGGACAGTCTACACCTTC
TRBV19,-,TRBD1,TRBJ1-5,CASTSMTGNWDQPQHF,TGTGCCAGTACTTCAATGACAGGGAACTGGGATCAGCCCCAGCATTTT
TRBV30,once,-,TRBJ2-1,CAWSVGPSYNEQFF,TGTGCCTGGAGTGTAGGTCCCTCTTACAATGAGCAGTTCTTC
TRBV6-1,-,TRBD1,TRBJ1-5,CASSETGGGQPQHF,TGTGCCAGCAGTGAGACAGGGGGGGGACAGCCCCAGCATTTT
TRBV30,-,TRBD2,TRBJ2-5,CAWSVPASGRVETQYF,TGTGCCTGGAGTGTACCGGCTAGCGGGAGGGTTGAGACCCAGTACTTC
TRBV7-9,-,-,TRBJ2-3,CASSLGINSDTQYF,TGTGCCAGCAGCTTAGGCATAAATTCAGATACGCAGTATTTT
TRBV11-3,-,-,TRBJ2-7,CASSLAPGSAGFYEQYF,TGTGCCAGCAGCTTAGCCCCTGGGTCGGCGGGATTTTACGAGCAGTACTTC
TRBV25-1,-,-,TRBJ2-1,CASSESKGISYNEQFF,TGTGCCAGCAGTGAATCCAAGGGTATCTCCTACAATGAGCAGTTCTTC
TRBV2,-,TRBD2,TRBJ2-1,CASSEAGGPYEQFF,TGTGCCAGCAGTGAGGCGGGAGGGCCGTATGAGCAGTTCTTC
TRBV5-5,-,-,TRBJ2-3,CASSLGVVAGSDTQYF,TGTGCCAGCAGCTTGGGCGTGGTTGCAGGGTCAGATACGCAGTATTTT
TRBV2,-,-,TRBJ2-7,CASSPRDSNLYEQYF,TGTGCCAGCAGTCCCCGGGACTCTAACCTCTACGAGCAGTACTTC
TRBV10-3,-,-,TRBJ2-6,CAISESSGGVSGANVLTF,TGTGCCATCAGTGAGTCGTCCGGAGGAGTATCTGGGGCCAACGTCCTGACTTTC
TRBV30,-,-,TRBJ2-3,CAWSGRVTDTQYF,TGTGCCTGGAGTGGGAGAGTCACAGATACGCAGTATTTT
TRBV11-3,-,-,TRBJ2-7,CASSLALSYEQYF,TGTGCCAGCAGCTTAGCTCTCTCCTACGAGCAGTACTTC
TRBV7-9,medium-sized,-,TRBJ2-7,CASSLVWSYEQYF,TGTGCCAGCAGCTTAGTTTGGTCCTACGAGCAGTACTTC
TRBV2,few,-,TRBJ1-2,CASNLQNYGYTF,TGTGCCAGCAATTTACAGAACTATGGCTACACCTTC
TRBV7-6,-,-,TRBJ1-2,CASSSQQGTNYGYTF,TGTGCCAGCAGCTCCCAGCAGGGAACTAACTATGGCTACACCTTC
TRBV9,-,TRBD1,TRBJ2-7,CASSVGGGQGANEQYF,TGTGCCAGCAGCGTCGGAGGGGGACAGGGGGCAAACGAGCAGTACTTC
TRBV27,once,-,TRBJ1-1,CASRRTVTEAFF,TGTGCCAGCAGGAGGACAGTAACTGAAGCTTTCTTT
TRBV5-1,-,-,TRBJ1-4,CASSAPGVRGEKLFF,TGCGCCAGCAGCGCCCCAGGAGTCAGGGGTGAAAAACTGTTTTTT
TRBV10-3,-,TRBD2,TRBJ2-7,CAISGTSGAGYEQYF,TGTGCCATCAGTGGGACTAGCGGGGCGGGATACGAGCAGTACTTC
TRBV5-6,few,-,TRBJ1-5,CASSFRGQPQHF,TGTGCCAGCAGCTTTCGTGGTCAGCCCCAGCATTTT
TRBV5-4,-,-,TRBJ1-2,CASRQGDISYTF,TGTGCCAGCAGGCAGGGAGATATTAGCTACACCTTC
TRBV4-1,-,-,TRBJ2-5,CASSQDLGSWETQYF,TGCGCCAGCAGCCAAGATCTCGGGAGTTGGGAGACCCAGTACTTC
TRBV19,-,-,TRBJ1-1,CASSIGQARMNTEAFF,TGTGCCAGTAGTATCGGGCAGGCACGAATGAACACTGAAGCTTTCTTT
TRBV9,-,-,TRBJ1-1,CASSPSGGGGTEAFF,TGTGCCAGCAGCCCATCCGGGGGCGGGGGCACTGAAGCTTTCTTT
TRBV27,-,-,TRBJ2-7,CASSLYRTSYEQYF,TGTGCCAGCAGTTTGTACCGGACTTCCTACGAGCAGTACTTC
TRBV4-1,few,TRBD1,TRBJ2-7,CASSQIQGSGAYEQYF,TGCGCCAGCAGCCAAATACAGGGGTCCGGGGCCTACGAGCAGTACTTC
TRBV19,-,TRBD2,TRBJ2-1,CASSSPGLAGGPKSYNEQFF,TGTGCCAGTAGTTCTCCGGGACTAGCGGGAGGTCCTAAATCCTACAATGAGCAGTTCTTC
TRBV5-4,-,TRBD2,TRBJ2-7,CASSGGGSREQYF,TGTGCCAGCAGTGGGGGGGGGTCACGCGAGCAGTACTTC
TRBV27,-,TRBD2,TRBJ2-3,CASSTWAGVGDTQYF,TGTGCCAGCAGTACGTGGGCGGGAGTAGGAGATACGCAGTATTTT
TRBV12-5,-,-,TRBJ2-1,CASGDSRLAAYNEQFF,TGTGCTAGTGGGGACAGTCGGCTAGCGGCTTACAATGAGCAGTTCTTC
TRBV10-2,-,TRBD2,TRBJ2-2,CASSESLVGTSGTGELFF,TGCGCCAGCAGTGAGTCGCTTGTCGGGACTAGCGGCACCGGGGAGCTGTTTTTT